This T cell receptor beta chain was captured by sequencing in a study of beta chain features in type 1 diabetes. Study-wide findings and caveats: Insertions were fewer and deletions more numerous at VDJ junctions in type 1 diabetes patients. It was among patients, rather than healthy donors, that naive, central memory and Treg TCRB repertoires appeared more similar. All four CD4+ subsets from Type 1 diabetes patients carried moderately but significantly shorter TCRB CDR3s.

CDR1 SGHNT and CDR2 YYREEE come from the germline V gene (reference sequence). CDR3 length: 12 amino acids. The V end lost 2 bases, the J end lost 7 bases, and 7 bases lay between the germline ends. Per donor, one heparinised blood draw averaged approximately 110 mL. CD45RO/CCR7/CD25/CD127/CD95/CD27 sorting isolated CD4+ naive, central memory, regulatory and stem cell-like memory cells. This clone was seen a few times. What it recognizes is unknown. Every isolated RNA sample was fully reverse transcribed, so sequencing captured expressed TCRB transcripts. The method was immunoSEQ multiplex PCR; TCRdb's version includes in-frame clones alone and lacks a portion of them. The sample has some 350,000 clones; around 10% are singletons.

Sequencing was carried out using central memory CD4+ T cells from blood. The chain has TRBV5-4 and TRBJ2-1; D gene unclear. The TCR comes from a man aged 25-45 years with type 1 diabetes. The CDR3 sequence: CASSFGVNEQFF. The CDR3 nucleotides read TGTGCCAGCAGCTTCGGCGTGAATGAGCAGTTCTTC.